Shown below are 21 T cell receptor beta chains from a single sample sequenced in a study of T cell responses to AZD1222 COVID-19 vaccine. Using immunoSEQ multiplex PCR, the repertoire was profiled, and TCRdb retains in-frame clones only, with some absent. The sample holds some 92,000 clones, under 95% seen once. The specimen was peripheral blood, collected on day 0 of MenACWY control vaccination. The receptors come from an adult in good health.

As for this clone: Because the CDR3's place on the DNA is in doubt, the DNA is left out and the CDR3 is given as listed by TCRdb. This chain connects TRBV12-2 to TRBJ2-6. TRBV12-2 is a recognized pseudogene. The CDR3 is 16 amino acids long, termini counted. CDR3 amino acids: CASRRLWGSGANVLTF.

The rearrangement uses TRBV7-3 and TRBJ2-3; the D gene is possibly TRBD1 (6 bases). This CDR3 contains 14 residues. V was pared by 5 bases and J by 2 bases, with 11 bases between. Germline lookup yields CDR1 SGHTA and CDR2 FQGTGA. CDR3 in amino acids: CASSLDSNTDTQYF. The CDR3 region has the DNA TGTGCCAGCAGCCTGGACAGCAACACAGATACGCAGTATTTT.

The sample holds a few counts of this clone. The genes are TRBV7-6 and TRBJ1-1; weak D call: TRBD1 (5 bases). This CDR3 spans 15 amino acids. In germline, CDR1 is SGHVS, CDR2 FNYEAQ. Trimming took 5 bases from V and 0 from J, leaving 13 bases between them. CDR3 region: CASSPGGVVNTEAFF. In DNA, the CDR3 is TGTGCCAGCAGCCCCGGGGGGGTGGTGAACACTGAAGCTTTCTTT.

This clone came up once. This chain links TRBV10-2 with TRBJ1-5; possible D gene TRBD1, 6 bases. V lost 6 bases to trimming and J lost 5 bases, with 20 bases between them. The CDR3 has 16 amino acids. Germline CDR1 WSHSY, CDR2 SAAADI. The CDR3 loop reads CASRGGTNSGDQPQHF. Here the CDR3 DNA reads TGCGCCAGCAGGGGCGGGACAAATTCAGGGGATCAGCCCCAGCATTTT.

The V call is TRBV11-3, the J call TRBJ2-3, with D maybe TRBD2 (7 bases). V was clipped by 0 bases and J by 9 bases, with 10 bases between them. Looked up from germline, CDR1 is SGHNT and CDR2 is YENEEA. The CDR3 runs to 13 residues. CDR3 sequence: CASSLDRGGTQYF. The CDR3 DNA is TGTGCCAGCAGCTTAGATAGGGGGGGGACGCAGTATTTT.

In nucleotides, the CDR3 is TGTGCCAGCAGTTACTCCGGGCCTTACAATGAGCAGTTCTTC. Amino acid sequence: CASSYSGPYNEQFF. The V call is TRBV6-2 or TRBV6-3, the J call TRBJ2-1; D gene uncertain. Trimming removed 0 bases at V and 4 bases at J, with 7 bases between. The CDR3 loop spans 14 amino acids. Germline V CDR1 and CDR2: MNHEY, SVGEGT.

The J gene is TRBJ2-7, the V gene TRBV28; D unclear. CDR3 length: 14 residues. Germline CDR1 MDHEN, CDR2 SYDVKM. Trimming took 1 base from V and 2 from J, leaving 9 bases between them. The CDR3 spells CASSLFGLTYEQYF. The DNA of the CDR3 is TGTGCCAGCAGTTTATTCGGCCTAACCTACGAGCAGTACTTC.

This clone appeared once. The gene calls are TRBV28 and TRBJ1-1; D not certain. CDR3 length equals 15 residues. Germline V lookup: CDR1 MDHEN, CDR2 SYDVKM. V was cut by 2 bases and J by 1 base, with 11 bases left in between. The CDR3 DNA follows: TGTGCCAGCAGTTTAGTAGGTCGACCGAACACTGAAGCTTTCTTT. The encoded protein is CASSLVGRPNTEAFF.

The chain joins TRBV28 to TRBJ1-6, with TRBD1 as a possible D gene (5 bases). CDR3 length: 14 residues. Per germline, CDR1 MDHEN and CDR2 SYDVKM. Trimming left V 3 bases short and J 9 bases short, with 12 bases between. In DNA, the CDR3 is TGTGCCAGCAGTTTTCTGGCGGGGGGTTCACCCCTCCACTTT. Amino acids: CASSFLAGGSPLHF.

CDR3 DNA: TGCGCCAGCAGCTTGTTCGGGACAGGTGACTACGAGCAGTACTTC. The encoded protein is CASSLFGTGDYEQYF. This chain connects TRBV5-1 to TRBJ2-7, with 8 bases matching TRBD1. Germline CDR1 SGHRS, CDR2 YFSETQ. There are 15 residues in the CDR3. V was clipped by 1 base and J by 3 bases; unmatched bases: 6.

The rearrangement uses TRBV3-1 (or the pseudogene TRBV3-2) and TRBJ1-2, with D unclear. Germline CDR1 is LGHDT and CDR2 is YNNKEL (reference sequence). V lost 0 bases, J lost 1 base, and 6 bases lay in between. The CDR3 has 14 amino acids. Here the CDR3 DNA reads TGTGCCAGCAGCCAAGACGGAATTAACTATGGCTACACCTTC. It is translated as CASSQDGINYGYTF.

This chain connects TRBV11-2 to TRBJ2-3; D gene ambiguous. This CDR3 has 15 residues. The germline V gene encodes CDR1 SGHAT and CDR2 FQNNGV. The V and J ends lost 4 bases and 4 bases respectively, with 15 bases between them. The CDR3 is CASSSPWGPPDTQYF. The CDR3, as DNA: TGTGCCAGCAGCTCCCCCTGGGGTCCACCAGATACGCAGTATTTT.

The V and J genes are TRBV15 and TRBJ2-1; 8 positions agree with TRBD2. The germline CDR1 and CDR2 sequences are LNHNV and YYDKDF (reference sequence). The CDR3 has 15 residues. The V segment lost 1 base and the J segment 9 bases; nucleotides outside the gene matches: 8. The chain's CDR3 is CATSRAPTSASEQFF. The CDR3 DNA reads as TGTGCCACCAGCAGAGCCCCGACTAGCGCGAGTGAGCAGTTCTTC.

CDR3 protein: CASKRDRDSYNEQFF. DNA of the CDR3: TGTGCCAGTAAACGGGACAGGGACTCCTACAATGAGCAGTTCTTC. The chain couples TRBV19 to TRBJ2-1; TRBD1 matches at 9 bases. Germline V gene lookup returns CDR1 LNHDA and CDR2 SQIVND (reference sequence). The CDR3 sequence is 15 residues long. V shed 7 bases and J 0 bases; nucleotides not matched to a gene: 4.

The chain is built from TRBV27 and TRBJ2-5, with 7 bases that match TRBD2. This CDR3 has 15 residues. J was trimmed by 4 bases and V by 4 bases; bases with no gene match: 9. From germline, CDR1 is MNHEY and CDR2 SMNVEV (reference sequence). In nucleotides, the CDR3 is TGTGCCAGCAGTTGGGGGGGTTCTGAGGGAGAGACCCAGTACTTC. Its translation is CASSWGGSEGETQYF.

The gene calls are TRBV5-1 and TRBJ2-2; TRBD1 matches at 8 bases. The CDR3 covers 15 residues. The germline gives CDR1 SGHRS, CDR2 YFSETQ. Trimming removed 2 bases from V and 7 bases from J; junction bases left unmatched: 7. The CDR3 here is CASSFGQGGIGELFF. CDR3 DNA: TGCGCCAGCAGCTTTGGACAGGGCGGAATCGGGGAGCTGTTTTTT.

CDR3 amino acids: CASSVGFVYEQYF. CDR3 DNA: TGTGCCAGCAGCGTAGGATTTGTCTACGAGCAGTACTTC. The rearrangement links TRBV11-2 to TRBJ2-7; unclear D gene. Germline values: CDR1 SGHAT, CDR2 FQNNGV. Trimming cost V 5 bases and J 3 bases, with 11 bases left between them. The CDR3 sequence is 13 residues long. Full variable domain (outside the CDR3, taken from reference TRBV11-2 and TRBJ2-7): EAGVAQSPRYKIIEKRQSVAFWCNPISGHATLYWYQQILGQGPKLLIQFQNNGVVDDSQLPKDRFSAERLKGVDSTLKIQPAKLEDSAVYLCASSVGFVYEQYFGPGTRLTVT.

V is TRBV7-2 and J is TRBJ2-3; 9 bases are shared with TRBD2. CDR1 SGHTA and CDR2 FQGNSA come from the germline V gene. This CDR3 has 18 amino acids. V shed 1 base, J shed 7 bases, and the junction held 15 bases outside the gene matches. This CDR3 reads CASSLDPPGRGGAYTQYF. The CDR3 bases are TGTGCCAGCAGCTTAGACCCCCCTGGGCGGGGGGGCGCTTATACGCAGTATTTT.

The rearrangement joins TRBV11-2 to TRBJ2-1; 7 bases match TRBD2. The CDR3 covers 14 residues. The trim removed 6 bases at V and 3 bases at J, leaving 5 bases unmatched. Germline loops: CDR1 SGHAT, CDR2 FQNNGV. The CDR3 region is CASRGGRGYNEQFF. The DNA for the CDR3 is TGTGCCAGCAGAGGCGGGAGAGGCTACAATGAGCAGTTCTTC.

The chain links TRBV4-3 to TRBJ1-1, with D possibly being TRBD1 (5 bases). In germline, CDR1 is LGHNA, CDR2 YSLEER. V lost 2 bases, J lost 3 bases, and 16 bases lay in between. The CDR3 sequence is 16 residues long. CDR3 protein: CASSQRPLGTDTEAFF. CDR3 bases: TGCGCCAGCAGCCAAAGACCACTAGGGACGGACACTGAAGCTTTCTTT.

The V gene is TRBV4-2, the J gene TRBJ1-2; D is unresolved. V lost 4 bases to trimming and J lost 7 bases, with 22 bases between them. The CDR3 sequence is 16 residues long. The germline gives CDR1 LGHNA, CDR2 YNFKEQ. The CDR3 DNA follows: TGTGCCAGCAGCCCCCCCCTCAGGTCTGGGCCGGCTGGCTACACCTTC. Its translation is CASSPPLRSGPAGYTF.